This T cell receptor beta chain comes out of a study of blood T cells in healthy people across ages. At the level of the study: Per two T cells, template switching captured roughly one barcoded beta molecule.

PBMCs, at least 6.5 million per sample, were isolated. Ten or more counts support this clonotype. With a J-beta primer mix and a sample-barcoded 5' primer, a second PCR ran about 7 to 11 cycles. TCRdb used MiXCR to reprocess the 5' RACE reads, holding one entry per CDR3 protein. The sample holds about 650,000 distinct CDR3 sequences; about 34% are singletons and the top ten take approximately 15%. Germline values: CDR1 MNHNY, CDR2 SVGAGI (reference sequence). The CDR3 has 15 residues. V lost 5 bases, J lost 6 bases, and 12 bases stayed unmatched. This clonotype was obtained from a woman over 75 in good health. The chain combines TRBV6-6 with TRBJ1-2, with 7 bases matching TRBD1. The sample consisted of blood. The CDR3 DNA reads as TGTGCCAGCAGTACGATAGTAACAGGGGTGGATGGCTACACCTTC. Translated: CASSTIVTGVDGYTF.